This record concerns one TCR beta chain sequence. Its specificity is unknown. A second about 6 to 11 cycle PCR used barcoded and J-beta primers. TCRdb re-derived calls from the 5' RACE reads in MiXCR, one entry per CDR3 protein. Among 600,000 to 650,000 distinct CDR3 sequences listed, 58% were seen once. Germline lookup yields CDR1 SGHVS and CDR2 FNYEAQ. This CDR3 spans 16 amino acids. The V and J ends lost 1 base and 8 bases respectively, with 17 bases between them. The data stem from a study of blood T cells in healthy people across ages. Study-level findings and limits: Observed TCR beta diversity per million T cells went down as age went up. This fall followed a roughly linear course with age. Long-lived and aged donors differed, with more naive CD4+ cells and higher diversity in the long-lived.

The chain recombines TRBV7-6 with TRBJ1-4, with D tentatively TRBD1 (6 bases). The sample taken for sequencing was blood. This TCR came from a man aged 60 to 69 in good health. CDR3 coding DNA: TGTGCCAGCAGCTTAGGCGTCGGGGGCGTGCAGGAAAAACTGTTTTTT. Translating it yields CASSLGVGGVQEKLFF.